Shown below are 4 T cell receptor beta chains from a single sample sequenced in a study of cytomegalovirus exposure and HLA in healthy donors (dated 2017 in TCRdb). The library was obtained by the immunoSEQ multiplex PCR assay. The multiplex PCR relied on a mix of 60 forward primers for TCR Vbeta segments and 13 reverse primers for TCR Jbeta segments. In TCRdb, the immuneACCESS table is reduced to in-frame sequences with V and J assigned. These tables do not hold every clone; where another copy was compared, an unresolved V gene accounts for under half, and the others remain unexplained. A total of 120,000 to 150,000 clones appear in this sample, about 78% of them only once. Jointly, the top ten make up approximately 4% of the sample. Sequences were obtained from PBMCs. These receptors all come from a man aged 18 to 29 in good health and CMV-seronegative.

The gene calls are TRBV18 and TRBJ2-5; D is possibly TRBD1 (6 bases). Germline assignment: CDR1 KGHSH and CDR2 LQKENI. V lost 0 bases to trimming and J lost 4 bases, with 12 bases between them. CDR3 size: 15 residues. The CDR3 nucleotides are TGTGCCAGCTCACCACCGGGCAGGGGCGGAGAGACCCAGTACTTC. It specifies CASSPPGRGGETQYF.

The chain joins TRBV7-2 to TRBJ2-7; 9 bases map to TRBD1. V shed 3 bases and J 1 base; nucleotides not matched to a gene: 7. Germline lookup yields CDR1 SGHTA and CDR2 FQGNSA. This CDR3 region has 16 residues. The CDR3: CASSFAGTGISYEQYF. Here the CDR3 DNA reads TGTGCCAGCAGCTTTGCCGGGACAGGGATTTCCTACGAGCAGTACTTC.

This chain connects TRBV27 to TRBJ1-2; 11 bases are a match to TRBD1. The CDR3 length is 15 residues. Germline V gene data show CDR1 as MNHEY and CDR2 as SMNVEV (reference sequence). With V trimmed by 5 bases and J by 4 bases, 6 bases remained unmatched. The CDR3 protein is CASSPGTGGSYGYTF. The CDR3 DNA reads TGTGCCAGCAGTCCCGGGACAGGGGGGTCCTATGGCTACACCTTC.

CDR3 amino acids: CASSLGLPRETQYF. CDR3 in DNA: TGTGCCAGCAGCCTGGGACTCCCTCGAGAGACCCAGTACTTC. The chain carries TRBV5-5 and TRBJ2-5; tentatively, D is TRBD2 (6 bases). Germline-derived CDR1 and CDR2 are SGHKS and YYEKEE (reference sequence). The V gene lost 4 bases and the J gene lost 4 bases, with 14 bases spanning the gap. The CDR3 covers 14 residues.